The entry below describes one T cell receptor beta chain. What it recognizes is unknown. The data were obtained in a study of cytomegalovirus exposure and HLA in healthy donors. Study results and caveats: Accurate prediction of most subjects' HLA-A and HLA-B alleles from TCR beta sequences was reported.

PCR involved 60 Vbeta and 13 Jbeta primers. The data were produced by immunoSEQ multiplex PCR, yet TCRdb's version contains in-frame clones alone and is incomplete. This sample lists under 200,000 clones; its ten largest clones have 0.79%. Germline-derived CDR1 and CDR2 are SGHDT and YYEEEE. CDR3 size: 17 residues. V lost 3 bases and J lost 0, with 16 bases in between. The sample consisted of PBMCs. The sequence was collected from a woman aged 18 to 35 in good health and CMV-seropositive. The V gene is TRBV5-6, the J gene TRBJ2-1; TRBD1 is a possible D gene (5 bases). The CDR3 nucleotides are TGTGCCAGCAGCTCTCCCAGACAGAGGAGCTCCTACAATGAGCAGTTCTTC. Its protein is CASSSPRQRSSYNEQFF.